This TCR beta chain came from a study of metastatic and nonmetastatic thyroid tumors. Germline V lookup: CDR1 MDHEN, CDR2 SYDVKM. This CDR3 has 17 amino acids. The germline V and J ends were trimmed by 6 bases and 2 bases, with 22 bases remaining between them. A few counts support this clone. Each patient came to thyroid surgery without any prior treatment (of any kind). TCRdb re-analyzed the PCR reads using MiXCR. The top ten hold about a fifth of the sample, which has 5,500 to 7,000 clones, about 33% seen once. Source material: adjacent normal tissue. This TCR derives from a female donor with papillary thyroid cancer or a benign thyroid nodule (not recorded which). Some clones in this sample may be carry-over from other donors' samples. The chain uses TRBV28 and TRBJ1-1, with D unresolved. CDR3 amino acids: CASSPKWYPTYNTEAFF. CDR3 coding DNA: TGTGCCAGCAGCCCTAAATGGTACCCAACATATAACACTGAAGCTTTCTTT. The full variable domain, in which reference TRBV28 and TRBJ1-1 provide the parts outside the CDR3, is DVKVTQSSRYLVKRTGEKVFLECVQDMDHENMFWYRQDPGLGLRLIYFSYDVKMKEKGDIPEGYSVSREKKERFSLILESASTNQTSMYLCASSPKWYPTYNTEAFFGQGTRLTVV.